These 2 T cell receptor beta chains came from one sample sequenced in a study of blood T cells in healthy people across ages. Together with a sample-barcoded 5' primer, a J-beta primer mix was included in a second PCR lasting about 6 to 11 cycles. TCRdb reprocessed the 5' RACE reads with MiXCR, giving one entry per CDR3 protein. The sample yields hundreds of thousands of distinct CDR3 sequences, approximately 53% seen once. Sequencing used blood. The receptors here all came from a man aged 35-49 years in good health.

This chain uses TRBV11-2 with TRBJ2-5; D is possibly TRBD1 (5 bases). This CDR3 region has 14 residues. From germline, CDR1 is SGHAT and CDR2 FQNNGV. Trimming pared 1 base from V and 5 bases from J, leaving 11 bases between. For the CDR3, the DNA is TGTGCCAGCAGCTTAGTCCCAGGGCGGGAGACCCAGTACTTC. Amino acid sequence: CASSLVPGRETQYF. The entire variable domain, with the rest obtained from reference TRBV11-2 and TRBJ2-5, is as follows: EAGVAQSPRYKIIEKRQSVAFWCNPISGHATLYWYQQILGQGPKLLIQFQNNGVVDDSQLPKDRFSAERLKGVDSTLKIQPAKLEDSAVYLCASSLVPGRETQYFGPGTRLLVL.

V gene TRBV7-3 combines with J gene TRBJ2-5; 8 bases are a match to TRBD2. With the DNA end fitting TRBJ2-7 better, the J assignment may be wrong. The CDR3 has 15 amino acids. CDR1 and CDR2 from the germline V gene are SGHTA and FQGTGA. The CDR3, as DNA: TGTGCCAGCAGGGCAAATAGCGGGATAGGCTACGAGCAGTACTTC. Its protein product is CASRANSGIGYEQYF.